This T cell receptor beta chain was recovered during a study of radiotherapy plus CTLA-4 blockade in lung cancer (dated by TCRdb to 2016 to 2019). About the full investigation: Among the enrolled patients, 15% to 20% had an objective response, and about 30% reached disease control.

The receptor library was made with the immunoSEQ multiplex PCR assay. TCRdb limited this immuneACCESS table to in-frame rearrangements with V and J called. A share of clones is missing; checked studies link under half to unresolved V genes, and the rest is unexplained. A total of tens of thousands of clones appear in this sample, 60% to 75% of them only once. The top ten clonotypes cover 7% to 9.5% of the sample. Study-wide conclusions, independent of this receptor: TCR clones derived from tumors expanded in peripheral blood after treatment with radiotherapy and ipilimumab. The strongest predictors of response, as reported, were early dynamic changes in blood T cell clones along with a rise in serum interferon-beta after radiation.

Focal radiation therapy combined with CTLA-4 blockade (ipilimumab) was tested in patients with chemo-refractory metastatic non-small-cell lung cancer. CDR1 GTSNPN and CDR2 SVGIG were looked up in the germline V gene (reference sequence). V has 5 bases trimmed and J has 7 bases trimmed; junction bases matching no gene number 7. The CDR3 starts with the cysteine, ends with the phenylalanine, and has 13 residues. Here the CDR3 DNA is all that survives: 39 bases in frame from base 1. This clone occurred a few times. It lacks a known antigen. No much larger clonotype is one base removed from it; base qualities were not supplied.

Source: peripheral blood, taken from a patient treated with radiotherapy plus ipilimumab. The source is a human donor with non-small cell lung cancer who had stable disease on radiotherapy plus ipilimumab. Recombination connected TRBV30 to TRBJ1-5, and TRBD1 matches 8 of the central bases. CDR3 loop: CAWDQGAGQPQHF. The sequenced DNA: TGTGCCTGGGACCAGGGGGCAGGGCAGCCCCAGCATTTT.